This T cell receptor beta chain stems from a study of beta chain features in type 1 diabetes. At the level of the study: Patient and healthy donor groups were alike in age, gender and cell yields. The study's findings and limits: Relative to healthy donors, patients appeared to have naive, central memory and Treg TCRB repertoires that were more similar. Possibly, sequencing cDNA over-represented cells that had high TCR expression levels.

The sample holds a few counts of this clone. The antigen remains unidentified. What was sequenced were expressed TCRB transcripts, since all of the isolated RNA had been reverse transcribed. The protocol was immunoSEQ multiplex PCR, while the TCRdb copy is restricted to in-frame clones and leaves out a portion. Among fewer than 900,000 clones listed, 15% to 20% were seen once. CD45RO/CCR7/CD25/CD127/CD95/CD27 staining was used to isolate CD4+ naive, central memory, regulatory and stem cell-like memory cells by sorting. The origin of this receptor is a woman aged 18-29 years in good health. The material sequenced was naive CD4+ T cells from blood.

The DNA of the CDR3 is TGTGCCAGCAGTCGGATAACGGGGCTAGCGGGAGCTTACGAGCAGTACTTC. The encoded protein is CASSRITGLAGAYEQYF. The rearrangement uses TRBV27 and TRBJ2-7; 10 bases are shared with TRBD2. This CDR3 is built from 17 residues. Losses at the gene ends were 5 bases for V and 4 bases for J; bases not matched to a gene: 14. Per the germline V gene, CDR1 is MNHEY and CDR2 is SMNVEV (reference sequence).